This TCR beta chain was identified in a study of T cell repertoires in cytomegalovirus infection. Overall study context: Selected CMV epitopes included recently identified HLA-C-restricted ones as well as well-studied HLA-B-restricted ones. CMV infection plus the matching HLA type was flagged by public TCR beta signatures. Findings and limits, study-wide: The cumulative frequency of public TCR beta families identified carriers of CMV plus the relevant HLA. The response measured ex vivo was dominated by TCR beta clonotypes (HLA-C-restricted and CMV-specific).

Each CDR3 protein gets one entry after TCRdb re-called the reads with MiXCR. The sample has 680,000 or so distinct CDR3 sequences; around 30% are singletons. This clonotype was observed many times. Its target is not known. Germline CDR1 and CDR2: SGHTA and FQGNSA. After removal of 1 base from V and 7 bases from J, the junction contained 9 bases not matched to a gene. The CDR3 is made up of 16 amino acids. This sequence joins TRBV7-2 and TRBJ1-4, with 7 bases matching TRBD1. This specimen was cultured PBMCs, taken from culture after CMV antigen stimulation. This clonotype originated in a human donor in good health (CMV status not recorded). Some clones in this sample may be carry-over from other donors' samples. In nucleotides, the CDR3 is TGTGCCAGCAGCTTAGTCCCACAGGGGATGACTGAAAAACTGTTTTTT. This gives the protein CASSLVPQGMTEKLFF.